This T cell receptor beta chain was sequenced for a study of T cell responses to AZD1222 COVID-19 vaccine. Study-level results: Unmutated variant regions reportedly attract nearly half of all spike-specific TCRs. Receipt of two AZD1222 doses was followed by a rise in Spike-specific TCR breadth and depth. Distributed over spike, vaccine-associated CD4 TCRs predominated at 160-218 and 743-854.

A note on this clone: Antigen specificity is unknown.

The CDR3 covers 17 residues. V shed 3 bases, J shed 5 bases, and the junction held 9 bases outside the gene matches. The V gene's germline CDR1 is KGHSH and CDR2 LQKENI. The data were produced by immunoSEQ multiplex PCR, yet TCRdb's version contains in-frame clones alone and is incomplete. This repertoire shows about 170,000 clones, more than 90% found once; its top ten account for over 1.5%. The rearrangement links TRBV18 to TRBJ2-1; 11 nucleotides match TRBD1. The specimen comprised peripheral blood, sampled on day 0 of AZD1222 vaccination. The receptor was isolated from an adult in good health. CDR3 in amino acids: CASSPNPGQGVHNEQFF. The CDR3 DNA reads as TGTGCCAGCTCACCCAACCCGGGACAGGGGGTCCACAATGAGCAGTTCTTC.